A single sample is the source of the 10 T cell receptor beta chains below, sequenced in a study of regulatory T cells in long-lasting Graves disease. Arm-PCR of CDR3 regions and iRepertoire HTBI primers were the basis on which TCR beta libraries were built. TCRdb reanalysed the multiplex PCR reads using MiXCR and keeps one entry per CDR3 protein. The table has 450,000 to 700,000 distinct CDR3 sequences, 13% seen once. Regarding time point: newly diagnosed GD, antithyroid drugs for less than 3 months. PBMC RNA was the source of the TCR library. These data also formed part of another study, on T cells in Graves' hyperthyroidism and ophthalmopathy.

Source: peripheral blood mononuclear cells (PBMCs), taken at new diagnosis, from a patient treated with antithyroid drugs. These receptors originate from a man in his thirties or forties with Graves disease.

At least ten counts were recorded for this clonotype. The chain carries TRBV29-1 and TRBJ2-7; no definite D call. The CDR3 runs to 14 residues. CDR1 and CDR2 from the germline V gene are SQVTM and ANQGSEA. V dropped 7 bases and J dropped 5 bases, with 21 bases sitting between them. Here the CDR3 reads CSATRSRSADEQYF. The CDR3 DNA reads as TGCAGCGCGACGAGAAGCCGCTCCGCGGACGAGCAGTACTTC.

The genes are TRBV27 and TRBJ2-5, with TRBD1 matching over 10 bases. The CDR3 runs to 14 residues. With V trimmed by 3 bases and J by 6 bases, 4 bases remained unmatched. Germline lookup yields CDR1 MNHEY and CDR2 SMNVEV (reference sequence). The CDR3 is CASSFGQGDQTQYF. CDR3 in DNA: TGTGCCAGCAGTTTTGGACAGGGGGATCAGACCCAGTACTTC.

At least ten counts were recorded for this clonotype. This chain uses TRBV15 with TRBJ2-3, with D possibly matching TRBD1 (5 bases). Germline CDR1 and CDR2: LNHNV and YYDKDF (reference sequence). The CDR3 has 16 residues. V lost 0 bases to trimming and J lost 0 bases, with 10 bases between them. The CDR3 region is CATSRDGQGSTDTQYF. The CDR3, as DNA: TGTGCCACCAGCAGAGATGGGCAGGGAAGCACAGATACGCAGTATTTT.

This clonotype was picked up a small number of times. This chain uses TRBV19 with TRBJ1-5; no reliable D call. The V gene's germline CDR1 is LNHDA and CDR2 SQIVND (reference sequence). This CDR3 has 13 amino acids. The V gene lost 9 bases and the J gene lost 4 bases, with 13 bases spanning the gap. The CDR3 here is CASRVVGNQPQHF. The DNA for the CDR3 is TGTGCCAGCCGGGTGGTGGGGAATCAGCCCCAGCATTTT.

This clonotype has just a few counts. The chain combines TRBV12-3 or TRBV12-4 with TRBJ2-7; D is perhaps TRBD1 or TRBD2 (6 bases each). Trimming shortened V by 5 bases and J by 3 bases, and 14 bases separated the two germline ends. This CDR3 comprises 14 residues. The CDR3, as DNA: TGTGCCAGCAGTAGCCCCAGGGGAGGCTACGAGCAGTACTTC. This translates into CASSSPRGGYEQYF.

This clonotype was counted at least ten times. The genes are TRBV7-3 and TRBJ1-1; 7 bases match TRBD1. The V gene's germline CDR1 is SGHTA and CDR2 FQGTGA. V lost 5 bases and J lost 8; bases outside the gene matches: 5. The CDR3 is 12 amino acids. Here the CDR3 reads CASSTLTGEAFF. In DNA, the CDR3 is TGTGCCAGCAGCACATTGACAGGGGAAGCTTTCTTT.

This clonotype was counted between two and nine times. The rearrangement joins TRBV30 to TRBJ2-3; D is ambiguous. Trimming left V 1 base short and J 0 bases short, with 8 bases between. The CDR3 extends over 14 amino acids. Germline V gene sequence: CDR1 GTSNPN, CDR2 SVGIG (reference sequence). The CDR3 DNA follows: TGTGCCTGGAGTGGGGCTATTAGCACAGATACGCAGTATTTT. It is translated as CAWSGAISTDTQYF. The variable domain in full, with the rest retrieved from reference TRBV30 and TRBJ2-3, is SQTIHQWPATLVQPVGSPLSLECTVEGTSNPNLYWYRQAAGRGLQLLFYSVGIGQISSEVPQNLSASRPQDRQFILSSKKLLLSDSGFYLCAWSGAISTDTQYFGPGTRLTVL.

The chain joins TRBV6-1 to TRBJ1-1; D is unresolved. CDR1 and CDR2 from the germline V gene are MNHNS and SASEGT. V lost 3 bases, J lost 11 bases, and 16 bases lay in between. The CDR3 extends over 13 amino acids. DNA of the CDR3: TGTGCCAGCAGTGACGGTGGTCAGGCAGTCGCTTTCTTT. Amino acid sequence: CASSDGGQAVAFF.

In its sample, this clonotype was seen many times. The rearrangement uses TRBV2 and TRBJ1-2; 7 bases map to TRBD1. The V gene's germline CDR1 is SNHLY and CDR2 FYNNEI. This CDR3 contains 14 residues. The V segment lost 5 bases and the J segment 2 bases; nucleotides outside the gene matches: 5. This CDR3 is CASSRDRINYGYTF. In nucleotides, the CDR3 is TGTGCCAGCAGTCGGGACAGAATAAACTATGGCTACACCTTC.

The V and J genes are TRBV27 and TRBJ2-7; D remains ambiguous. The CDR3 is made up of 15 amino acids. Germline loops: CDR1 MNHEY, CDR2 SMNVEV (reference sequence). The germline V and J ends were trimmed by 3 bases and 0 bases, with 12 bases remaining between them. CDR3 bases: TGTGCCAGCAGTTTTGGAGCGCTTCGCTCCTACGAGCAGTACTTC. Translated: CASSFGALRSYEQYF.